A selection of T cell receptor beta chains follows, all from one sample in a study of blood T cell repertoires in COVID-19. Produced via immunoSEQ multiplex PCR; TCRdb's table is partial and in-frame only. This table holds over 85,000 clones, approximately 86% found once. Material for sequencing was peripheral blood. Source of these receptors: a male donor with acute or convalescent COVID-19. Both conserved end residues are trimmed from each CDR3. A D gene is named only where the DNA matches it firmly. Not every row has a clone size; where given, it reads once, few, many or a size class.

clone_size: once
v_call: TRBV28
d_call: -
cdr3_aa: ASSSWGGPTSTDTQY

clone_size: few
v_call: TRBV9
d_call: TRBD1
cdr3_aa: ASSPEGAGLGSPLH

clone_size: -
v_call: TRBV29-1
d_call: TRBD2
cdr3_aa: SFGGSVDTQY

clone_size: -
v_call: TRBV5-4
d_call: -
cdr3_aa: ASSSQGKEGYT

clone_size: -
v_call: TRBV6-5
d_call: TRBD2
cdr3_aa: ASSPSGGGQTQY

clone_size: -
v_call: TRBV5-5
d_call: -
cdr3_aa: ASSLSGRNQPQH

clone_size: once
v_call: TRBV7-2
d_call: TRBD1
cdr3_aa: ASSSPDRATVEQF

clone_size: once
v_call: TRBV10-3
d_call: TRBD1
cdr3_aa: AISATGQGVSEAF

clone_size: -
v_call: TRBV6-1
d_call: -
cdr3_aa: ASSEPAQAIQY

clone_size: -
v_call: TRBV3-1/TRBV3-2
d_call: -
cdr3_aa: ASSPFSSNQPQH

clone_size: -
v_call: TRBV5-1
d_call: TRBD1
cdr3_aa: ASSIRDRDDEQY

clone_size: -
v_call: TRBV14
d_call: -
cdr3_aa: ASSHPLQETQY

clone_size: -
v_call: TRBV20-1
d_call: -
cdr3_aa: SASSPQQGHYGYT

clone_size: few
v_call: TRBV30
d_call: TRBD1
cdr3_aa: AWAGTGYNQPQH

clone_size: -
v_call: TRBV6-5
d_call: -
cdr3_aa: ASGRGNGYT

clone_size: -
v_call: TRBV24-1
d_call: -
cdr3_aa: ATSGAENLYGYT

clone_size: -
v_call: TRBV5-4
d_call: TRBD2
cdr3_aa: ASSLASGGLTDTQY

clone_size: -
v_call: TRBV6-5
d_call: TRBD2
cdr3_aa: ASRAGDHTDTQY

clone_size: once
v_call: TRBV10-2
d_call: -
cdr3_aa: ASGRQVNNEQF

clone_size: -
v_call: TRBV27
d_call: -
cdr3_aa: ASSLIPLDSSNYGYT

clone_size: -
v_call: TRBV5-6
d_call: -
cdr3_aa: ASSPTGYREAF

clone_size: -
v_call: TRBV18
d_call: TRBD2
cdr3_aa: ASSPLAAGIETQY

clone_size: few
v_call: TRBV6-5
d_call: -
cdr3_aa: ASSRQALGQPQH

clone_size: once
v_call: TRBV9
d_call: -
cdr3_aa: ASSGGLTLEETQY

clone_size: -
v_call: TRBV11-2
d_call: TRBD2
cdr3_aa: ASTLGGETQY

clone_size: -
v_call: TRBV27
d_call: TRBD1
cdr3_aa: ASSTGAANEKLF

clone_size: -
v_call: TRBV5-8
d_call: TRBD1
cdr3_aa: ASSRPGQGAQPQH

clone_size: -
v_call: TRBV9
d_call: TRBD2
cdr3_aa: ASSEPSGGAWVEQF

clone_size: -
v_call: TRBV10-3
d_call: TRBD1
cdr3_aa: ATGQGKDEQF

clone_size: -
v_call: TRBV3-1/TRBV3-2
d_call: -
cdr3_aa: ASSQAGNNYGYT

clone_size: -
v_call: TRBV30
d_call: TRBD2
cdr3_aa: AWNLLAGGETQY

clone_size: -
v_call: TRBV7-2
d_call: TRBD1
cdr3_aa: ASSRQGPGGNTEAF

clone_size: -
v_call: TRBV2
d_call: -
cdr3_aa: ASSETGWDTGELF

clone_size: -
v_call: TRBV7-9
d_call: -
cdr3_aa: ASSLGQNTEAF

clone_size: -
v_call: TRBV25-1
d_call: TRBD1
cdr3_aa: ASTPGQNYGYT

clone_size: -
v_call: TRBV19
d_call: TRBD1
cdr3_aa: ASSRGLGQDEGYT

clone_size: -
v_call: TRBV10-3
d_call: TRBD2
cdr3_aa: ATTTSGGYNEQF

clone_size: -
v_call: TRBV6-1
d_call: -
cdr3_aa: ASSEAAGGGQPQH

clone_size: -
v_call: TRBV7-4
d_call: -
cdr3_aa: ASSLTPVSPYSNQPQH

clone_size: once
v_call: TRBV6-2/TRBV6-3
d_call: -
cdr3_aa: ASSYSRQQKLF

clone_size: -
v_call: TRBV5-6
d_call: -
cdr3_aa: ASSFNRADGYT

clone_size: -
v_call: TRBV25-1
d_call: TRBD1
cdr3_aa: ASTPGTGYNSPLH

clone_size: -
v_call: TRBV12-5
d_call: TRBD1
cdr3_aa: ASVPGGYGEAF

clone_size: -
v_call: TRBV6-6
d_call: -
cdr3_aa: ASSTRTENIEAF

clone_size: once
v_call: TRBV11-3
d_call: TRBD2
cdr3_aa: ASSLLGTNYNEQF

clone_size: -
v_call: TRBV3-1/TRBV3-2
d_call: -
cdr3_aa: ASSLQENGYT

clone_size: -
v_call: TRBV27
d_call: -
cdr3_aa: ASSQYGQAEQY

clone_size: -
v_call: TRBV2
d_call: TRBD1
cdr3_aa: ASSGRGQADTQY

clone_size: -
v_call: TRBV25-1
d_call: TRBD1
cdr3_aa: ASRPPQGRDSPLH

clone_size: -
v_call: TRBV29-1
d_call: -
cdr3_aa: SVRVTLSTDTQY

clone_size: -
v_call: TRBV11-2
d_call: TRBD2
cdr3_aa: ASTTSLAGGRDTQY

clone_size: once
v_call: TRBV18
d_call: -
cdr3_aa: ASSPQGGGQETQY

clone_size: few
v_call: TRBV5-1
d_call: TRBD1
cdr3_aa: ASRDRGNTEAF

clone_size: -
v_call: TRBV5-1
d_call: -
cdr3_aa: ASSLDSQNSPLH

clone_size: -
v_call: TRBV5-1
d_call: -
cdr3_aa: ASSLETPGIDNSPLH

clone_size: -
v_call: TRBV11-2
d_call: TRBD1
cdr3_aa: ASTGRGPNSQETQY

clone_size: -
v_call: TRBV6-5
d_call: -
cdr3_aa: ASRRGPNTEAF